This record concerns one T cell receptor (beta chain) sequence. This sample is drawn from a study of T cell changes during pregnancy in multiple sclerosis. Libraries were prepared by immunoSEQ multiplex PCR; TCRdb keeps only in-frame clonotypes and omits some of them. The table has some 87,000 clones, roughly 96% seen once. CDR3 length equals 15 residues. The J segment lost 4 bases and the V segment lost 4 bases, leaving 9 bases of the junction unmatched. The germline gives CDR1 MNHEY, CDR2 SMNVEV (reference sequence). This chain connects TRBV27 to TRBJ2-7; TRBD1 matches at 8 bases. The starting material was peripheral blood, obtained in the second trimester of pregnancy. This sequence was found in a female donor with multiple sclerosis, enrolled in a pregnancy study. The CDR3: CASSSPTGALYEQYF. CDR3 coding DNA: TGTGCCAGCAGTTCGCCGACAGGGGCATTGTACGAGCAGTACTTC.